This T cell receptor (beta chain) was identified during a study of blood T cells in healthy people across ages (dated by TCRdb to 2015 to 2017). Context from the whole study: In model experiments, template switching captured about one uniquely barcoded TCR beta cDNA molecule for every two T cells. Age-related changes in TCR beta repertoire diversity were measured in the study by deep sequencing normalized with unique cDNA molecular identifiers. The donors were divided into four age groups: young (average about 16 years), middle-aged (about 39), aged (around 67) and long-lived (around 80). To avoid experimental bias, donors of different ages were randomly spread across the sequencing lanes. Using the same blood draw, the study looked at two additional independent replicas of 1 million unique cDNA reads for two donors, one aged 18 to 30 and the other aged 80 or older. On the study overall, not on this receptor specifically: Estimates of total diversity based on one million sequenced T cells were considered lower bounds and underestimates. The long-lived group showed more naive CD4+ T cells, fewer expanded clones and increased TCR diversity than the aged group, suggesting age selection. Conclusive comparison of naive and antigen-experienced compartments was prevented by the profiling of bulk unsorted PBMCs. The percentage of naive T cells measured by flow cytometry correlated strongly with observed TCR beta diversity. Donor CMV infection status was unknown, potentially confounding age-related changes in expanded clonotypes. As age increased, observed TCR beta diversity per million T cells dropped in a roughly linear way, and a significant reduction was already evident by age about 40.

This clonotype has more than one count but fewer than ten. The specificity of this receptor is unknown. No qualities accompany the bases; no much larger clone lies one base away. Receptors were amplified or captured by 5' RACE. Sequencing relied on an Illumina HiSeq 2500. A second 7 to 11 cycle PCR used a sample-barcoded 5' primer and a J-beta primer mix. A unique molecular identifier was introduced onto each TCR beta cDNA molecule by a template-switch 5' adaptor carrying 12 random nucleotides. Each sample yielded at least 3 million CDR3-containing paired-end reads. The Mint cDNA synthesis kit, primed by a TRBC-specific oligonucleotide, was used to synthesize first-strand cDNA from all RNA. Following uracil-DNA glycosylase treatment, a first 18-cycle PCR with universal primers M1SS and BC2_uni_R was performed on all cDNA. The source study handled its data this way. For normalization, 1 million high-quality reads were randomly selected from each sample, with every read carrying a distinct molecular identifier. Reads with shared molecular identifiers were discarded instead of being binned into consensus sequences. CDR3 identification, clonotype clustering and error correction used MiTCR with a Q25 quality threshold and the strictest error-elimination algorithm. Lower-bound total TCR beta diversity was estimated with a nonparametric unseen species model using Euler transformation. Clones were called with MiXCR by TCRdb after fastp trimmed the public reads at Q25, and only in-frame beta chains were retained. Each entry is one CDR3 protein sequence, shown with its most common DNA and genes. TCRdb, not the original authors, processed these V and J calls. This sample is represented by around 750,000 distinct CDR3 sequences; less than 70% of them were singletons. About two fifths of the sample rests with the top ten.

According to the germline V gene, CDR1 reads SQVTM and CDR2 reads ANQGSEA. The CDR3 contains 11 residues, cysteine and phenylalanine counted. Only the CDR3 portion is preserved as DNA: 33 bases, with reading frame beginning at the first base. Relative to germline, V is 7 bases shorter and J is 4 bases shorter, with 10 bases between their ends. The donors were roughly 39 Caucasian individuals from Russia, aged roughly 6 to 100 years, who were systemically healthy. Roughly 11 milliliters of peripheral blood were drawn from each donor into EDTA-treated Vacutainer tubes. PBMCs were isolated by Ficoll-Paque density-gradient centrifugation, with at least 6 million obtained per sample. Trizol reagent was used to extract total RNA from the PBMCs, yielding at least 5 micrograms per sample. For every donor, an aliquot of PBMCs went through flow cytometry to measure the percentages of naive CD45RAhigh/CD27high T cells.

The rearrangement combines TRBV29-1 with TRBJ1-1; possibly the D gene is TRBD1, per 6 matching bases. The origin of this receptor is a man older than 75 in good health. The sample comprised blood. The CDR3 reads CSGRTATEAFF. The DNA is as follows: TGCAGCGGCAGGACAGCCACTGAAGCTTTCTTT.